Below are 30 T cell receptor beta chains sequenced from a single sample in a study of radiotherapy plus CTLA-4 blockade in lung cancer. The assay was immunoSEQ multiplex PCR, and TCRdb's table has in-frame clones only and misses some. The data hold around 110,000 clones, with more than 70% observed a single time. The source material was peripheral blood, sampled from a patient treated with radiotherapy plus ipilimumab. These TCRs come from a human donor with non-small cell lung cancer that progressed on radiotherapy plus ipilimumab. Some clones in this sample may be carry-over from other donors' samples.

The V call is TRBV19, the J call TRBJ2-3; perhaps D is TRBD1 or TRBD2 (5 bases each). The CDR3 runs to 16 residues. V was cut by 3 bases and J by 0 bases, with 13 bases left in between. Germline-derived CDR1 and CDR2 are LNHDA and SQIVND (reference sequence). CDR3: CASSIGTGSSTDTQYF. The CDR3 DNA follows: TGTGCCAGTAGTATCGGGACGGGGTCTAGCACAGATACGCAGTATTTT.

In this sample, this clone turned up once. The rearrangement links TRBV18 to TRBJ2-6, with 10 bases that match TRBD1. Trimming took 6 bases from V and 2 from J; bases not matched to a gene: 7. CDR1 KGHSH and CDR2 LQKENI come from the germline V gene. The CDR3 contains 17 residues. The CDR3 is CASSREGTGAGANVLTF. In DNA form, the CDR3 reads TGTGCCAGCTCTCGAGAGGGGACAGGGGCTGGGGCCAACGTCCTGACTTTC.

The chain uses TRBV5-1 and TRBJ2-5; D possibly uses TRBD1 or TRBD2 (6 bases each). Germline V lookup: CDR1 SGHRS, CDR2 YFSETQ. Trimming took 4 bases from V and 4 from J, leaving 14 bases between them. The CDR3 has 14 amino acids. The CDR3 loop reads CASSTPEGGETQYF. CDR3 sequence (DNA): TGCGCCAGCAGCACGCCTGAGGGGGGAGAGACCCAGTACTTC.

This clone has a single count. The chain uses TRBV5-1 and TRBJ2-7; no clear D gene. The length of the CDR3 is 13 residues. Per germline, CDR1 SGHRS and CDR2 YFSETQ. Trimming cost V 4 bases and J 3 bases, with 11 bases left between them. The CDR3 is CASSPMDGYEQYF. In DNA form, the CDR3 reads TGCGCCAGCAGCCCAATGGACGGCTACGAGCAGTACTTC. Full variable domain (missing parts from reference TRBV5-1 and TRBJ2-7): KAGVTQTPRYLIKTRGQQVTLSCSPISGHRSVSWYQQTPGQGLQFLFEYFSETQRNKGNFPGRFSGRQFSNSRSEMNVSTLELGDSALYLCASSPMDGYEQYFGPGTRLTVT.

This clone was observed a handful of times. The rearrangement joins TRBV30 to TRBJ2-2, with TRBD2 matching over 12 bases. The germline gives CDR1 GTSNPN, CDR2 SVGIG (reference sequence). The CDR3 is 15 residues long. V lost 5 bases to trimming and J lost 7 bases; unmatched junction nucleotides: 8. The CDR3 coding sequence is TGTGCCTGGGATGAGACTAGCGGGGGATTCGGGGAGCTGTTTTTT. Its protein product is CAWDETSGGFGELFF.

In the case of this clone: This specimen includes other DNA sequences encoding the same CDR3. The V and J genes are TRBV6-5 and TRBJ1-2; D not resolved. Trimming pared 2 bases from V and 0 bases from J, leaving 4 bases between. This CDR3 has 13 residues. The V gene's germline CDR1 is MNHEY and CDR2 SVGAGI. CDR3 sequence reads: CASSYGTNYGYTF. CDR3 nucleotide sequence: TGTGCCAGCAGTTACGGGACTAACTATGGCTACACCTTC.

This chain joins TRBV25-1 and TRBJ2-5, with TRBD2 matching 7 bases. Germline CDR1 reads MGHDK; CDR2 reads SYGVNS. The CDR3 loop spans 15 amino acids. The J segment lost 5 bases and the V segment lost 3 bases, leaving 9 bases of the junction unmatched. The CDR3 nucleotides read TGTGCCAGCAGTGATCAAATGGGAGGGGATGAGACCCAGTACTTC. This sequence encodes CASSDQMGGDETQYF. The whole variable domain, filled in from reference TRBV25-1 and TRBJ2-5, reads EADIYQTPRYLVIGTGKKITLECSQTMGHDKMYWYQQDPGMELHLIHYSYGVNSTEKGDLSSESTVSRIRTEHFPLTLESARPSHTSQYLCASSDQMGGDETQYFGPGTRLLVL.

The rearrangement links TRBV5-1 to TRBJ2-7; 9 bases are a match to TRBD1. The CDR3 spans 15 residues. Germline V gives CDR1 SGHRS, CDR2 YFSETQ. V shed 1 base, J shed 3 bases, and the junction held 5 bases outside the gene matches. Here the CDR3 DNA reads TGCGCCAGCAGCTTGTTCACAGGGGGCGTCTACGAGCAGTACTTC. Translating it yields CASSLFTGGVYEQYF. The full variable domain, rest sourced from reference TRBV5-1 and TRBJ2-7, is KAGVTQTPRYLIKTRGQQVTLSCSPISGHRSVSWYQQTPGQGLQFLFEYFSETQRNKGNFPGRFSGRQFSNSRSEMNVSTLELGDSALYLCASSLFTGGVYEQYFGPGTRLTVT.

The chain couples TRBV2 to TRBJ1-2; 8 bases line up with TRBD1. From germline, CDR1 is SNHLY and CDR2 FYNNEI. The CDR3 runs to 14 residues. The V gene end was trimmed by 9 bases and the J gene end by 5 bases; junction bases not matched to a gene: 11. The CDR3 nucleotides are TGTGCCAGGGGGGGGACAGGATTATATTATGGCTACACCTTC. Protein: CARGGTGLYYGYTF.

This clone was found a few times. The chain uses TRBV4-1 and TRBJ2-7, with D uncertain. V was pared by 4 bases and J by 2 bases, with 9 bases between. CDR3 length: 13 amino acids. From germline, CDR1 is MGHRA and CDR2 YSYEKL. CDR3 loop: CASSLAITYEQYF. The DNA of the CDR3 is TGCGCCAGCAGCCTCGCAATTACCTACGAGCAGTACTTC.

V and J are TRBV6-5 and TRBJ2-7, with D unclear. The CDR3 runs 13 residues. V was pared by 6 bases and J by 4 bases, with 13 bases between. The germline gives CDR1 MNHEY, CDR2 SVGAGI. This chain's CDR3 is CASRQGIEYEQYF. In nucleotides, the CDR3 is TGTGCCAGCAGGCAAGGGATAGAATACGAGCAGTACTTC.

The chain joins TRBV4-1 to TRBJ1-5; 7 nucleotides match TRBD1. The CDR3 has 13 residues. The ends lost 2 bases at V and 6 bases at J; junction bases unmatched: 1. Per the germline V gene, CDR1 is MGHRA and CDR2 is YSYEKL. The DNA for the CDR3 is TGCGCCAGCAGCCAAAGACAGGGTCAGCCCCAGCATTTT. Translation: CASSQRQGQPQHF.

V is TRBV5-1 and J is TRBJ2-1; TRBD2 is a possible D gene (6 bases). V was clipped by 1 base and J by 12 bases, with 20 bases between them. The CDR3 spans 15 residues. Germline V gives CDR1 SGHRS, CDR2 YFSETQ. The CDR3 sequence: CASSLLLAPDTLQFF. The CDR3 DNA reads as TGCGCCAGCAGCTTGTTACTAGCACCCGACACTTTGCAGTTCTTC.

V is TRBV9 and J is TRBJ1-1; D not certain. The V gene's germline CDR1 is SGDLS and CDR2 YYNGEE. The V gene lost 1 base and the J gene lost 1 base, with 5 bases spanning the gap. The CDR3 contains 13 residues. The CDR3 is CASSVSPNTEAFF. DNA of the CDR3: TGTGCCAGCAGCGTAAGTCCGAACACTGAAGCTTTCTTT.

The chain joins TRBV18 to TRBJ2-5; D might be TRBD1 (5 bases). Between the trimmed V and J ends, which lost 2 bases and 5 bases, there was a span of 9 bases. CDR3 length equals 13 residues. CDR1 is KGHSH, CDR2 LQKENI, per germline. The CDR3 sequence is CASSPYSGETQYF. CDR3 DNA sequence: TGTGCCAGCTCACCATACTCAGGGGAGACCCAGTACTTC.

This CDR3 reads CAWSFGNNEKLFF. The CDR3 DNA sequence: TGTGCCTGGAGCTTCGGGAACAATGAAAAACTGTTTTTT. This chain links TRBV30 with TRBJ1-4; D ambiguous. The ends were cut back, 3 bases at V and 5 bases at J, with 10 bases in the middle. Per the germline V gene, CDR1 is GTSNPN and CDR2 is SVGIG (reference sequence). The CDR3 consists of 13 residues.

This chain links TRBV7-2 with TRBJ2-3; no definite D call. This CDR3 has 17 residues. Germline values: CDR1 SGHTA, CDR2 FQGNSA. Trimming took off 5 bases at V and 1 base at J, with 19 bases between the two ends. This CDR3 is CASSQNSLTWGTDTQYF. As DNA, the CDR3 is TGTGCCAGCAGCCAGAATAGTCTCACGTGGGGCACAGATACGCAGTATTTT.

CDR3 bases: TGTGCCAGTAGTATATTGGGGGATACGCAGTATTTT. It encodes CASSILGDTQYF. The chain recombines TRBV19 with TRBJ2-3; no definite D call. V lost 2 bases, J lost 6 bases, and 6 bases lay in between. Germline V gene sequence: CDR1 LNHDA, CDR2 SQIVND (reference sequence). The CDR3 loop spans 12 amino acids. The complete variable domain, with remaining parts taken from reference TRBV19 and TRBJ2-3, reads DGGITQSPKYLFRKEGQNVTLSCEQNLNHDAMYWYRQDPGQGLRLIYYSQIVNDFQKGDIAEGYSVSREKKESFPLTVTSAQKNPTAFYLCASSILGDTQYFGPGTRLTVL.

The V and J genes are TRBV5-1 and TRBJ1-1; D gene ambiguous. V lost 2 bases to trimming and J lost 1 base, with 9 bases between them. The germline V gene has CDR1 SGHRS and CDR2 YFSETQ. The CDR3 extends over 14 amino acids. The CDR3 loop reads CASSFAGRNTEAFF. DNA for the CDR3: TGCGCCAGCAGCTTTGCCGGGAGGAACACTGAAGCTTTCTTT.

The chain combines TRBV10-3 with TRBJ2-7, with 7 bases that match TRBD1. The CDR3 runs to 13 residues. CDR1 and CDR2 (germline): ENHRY, SYGVKD. Trimming at V came to 4 bases and at J to 9 bases, leaving 9 bases not matched to a gene. CDR3 coding DNA: TGTGCCATCAGTGGGGGGACAGCCGTCGGGCAGTACTTC. The encoded protein is CAISGGTAVGQYF.

This rearrangement joins TRBV2 to TRBJ1-4; TRBD1 might be the D (6 bases). The CDR3 spans 16 residues. Germline lookup yields CDR1 SNHLY and CDR2 FYNNEI. Trimming took 8 bases from V and 0 from J, leaving 16 bases between them. CDR3 loop: CASCKQGAATNEKLFF. In nucleotides, the CDR3 is TGTGCCAGCTGTAAACAGGGAGCCGCAACTAATGAAAAACTGTTTTTT.

This clone was counted between two and nine times. The rearrangement uses TRBV5-7 and TRBJ2-7; D is undetermined. TRBV5-7 is sorted into the ORF group, with uncertain function. Deletions cut 0 bases from V and 4 bases from J, with 8 bases between. This CDR3 has 13 amino acids. This chain's CDR3 is CASSLASQYEQYF. The CDR3 DNA follows: TGTGCCAGCAGCTTGGCCTCTCAATACGAGCAGTACTTC.

The rearrangement uses TRBV30 and TRBJ1-2; 9 bases agree with TRBD1. From germline, CDR1 is GTSNPN and CDR2 SVGIG (reference sequence). CDR3 length equals 14 residues. V lost 2 bases, J lost 4 bases, and 5 bases stayed unmatched. CDR3 in amino acids: CAWSLTTGGYGYTF. CDR3 coding DNA: TGTGCCTGGAGTTTAACGACAGGGGGCTATGGCTACACCTTC.

V usage is TRBV25-1 and J usage is TRBJ1-1; D gene ambiguous. The CDR3 is 11 amino acids. V lost 1 base, J lost 11 bases, and 8 bases lay in between. Germline CDR1 and CDR2: MGHDK and SYGVNS. The CDR3 DNA sequence: TGTGCCAGCAGTGAATTTGGGTGGGCTTTCTTT. Protein product: CASSEFGWAFF.

V usage is TRBV13 and J usage is TRBJ1-2, with D unresolved. Germline V gene sequence: CDR1 PRHDT, CDR2 FYEKMQ (reference sequence). The CDR3 covers 14 residues. The V end was cut by 1 base, the J end by 7 bases, with 13 bases between. CDR3 loop: CASSLESGVRGYTF. In nucleotides, the CDR3 is TGTGCCAGCAGCTTAGAGAGCGGGGTTCGTGGCTACACCTTC.

The gene calls are TRBV2 and TRBJ1-5, with D uncertain. CDR1 is SNHLY and CDR2 is FYNNEI in the germline V gene. The CDR3 consists of 13 residues. Trimming shortened V by 5 bases and J by 4 bases, and 9 bases separated the two germline ends. The CDR3 DNA reads TGTGCCAGCAGTCTCGATAAAAATCAGCCCCAGCATTTT. This translates into CASSLDKNQPQHF.

The chain links TRBV5-1 to TRBJ1-2, with D tentatively TRBD1 (5 bases). V was trimmed by 2 bases and J by 7 bases, leaving 15 bases between them. This CDR3 region has 14 residues. The germline CDR1 and CDR2 sequences are SGHRS and YFSETQ. The CDR3 sequence is CASSFYSRGSGYTF. The CDR3 region has the DNA TGCGCCAGCAGCTTTTATAGTAGGGGTAGTGGCTACACCTTC.

V and J are TRBV2 and TRBJ1-5; tentatively, D is TRBD1 (5 bases). Trimming shortened V by 4 bases and J by 4 bases, and 17 bases separated the two germline ends. This CDR3 spans 16 amino acids. Germline-derived CDR1 and CDR2 are SNHLY and FYNNEI. CDR3 residues: CASSGPGGVRNQPQHF. The CDR3 region has the DNA TGTGCCAGCAGTGGGCCGGGGGGGGTGAGAAATCAGCCCCAGCATTTT.

The CDR3 sequence: CASAEGGTYNEQFF. Written as DNA, the CDR3 is TGTGCCAGCGCGGAAGGGGGGACATACAATGAGCAGTTCTTC. The J gene is TRBJ2-1, the V gene TRBV11-3; D is perhaps TRBD1 or TRBD2 (6 bases each). Trimming took 8 bases from V and 4 from J, leaving 15 bases between them. There are 14 residues in the CDR3. The V gene's germline CDR1 is SGHNT and CDR2 YENEEA.

The chain combines TRBV5-6 with TRBJ1-5; D unresolved. V lost 5 bases and J lost 5, with 17 bases in between. This CDR3 is built from 15 residues. Germline V CDR1 and CDR2: SGHDT, YYEEEE. CDR3 nucleotide sequence: TGTGCCAGCAGGAAGGGCATCTCCCCCGATCAGCCCCAGCATTTT. Amino acid sequence: CASRKGISPDQPQHF.